This TCR beta chain was profiled in a study of OX40 agonist ivuxolimab in advanced cancers. Study-wide points: In the 0.1-3.0 mg/kg groups, partial responders showed among the lowest expansion. At 0.1 to 3.0 mg/kg, clonal expansion of CD4+ and CD8+ blood T cells had occurred by week 6.

The CDR3 has 16 amino acids. V lost 1 base and J 3 bases, leaving 16 bases between the germline ends. Germline CDR1 reads SGHTS; CDR2 reads YDEGEE. The method was immunoSEQ multiplex PCR; TCRdb's version includes in-frame clones alone and lacks a portion of them. The table shows roughly 28,000 clones, with 70% to 80% occurring only once. Regarding this clone: Its antigen is not identified.

The material sequenced was CD4+ or CD8+ T cells sorted from blood, taken in a trial of the OX40 agonist ivuxolimab. This receptor was obtained from an adult with an advanced solid tumor such as melanoma, head and neck, liver or kidney cancer. This chain links TRBV5-8 with TRBJ1-2, with no clear D. CDR3 loop: CASSLSYGPNDYGYTF. The CDR3 DNA sequence: TGTGCCAGCAGCTTGTCCTACGGCCCGAATGACTATGGCTACACCTTC.